One and the same sample provided the 21 T cell receptor beta chains below, sequenced in a study of blood T cell repertoires in COVID-19. Using immunoSEQ multiplex PCR, the repertoire was profiled, and TCRdb retains in-frame clones only, with some absent. The repertoire has around 100,000 clones, roughly 85% of them found once; the top ten carry around 3.1%. The sequencing sample was made of peripheral blood. These receptors originate from a man aged 50 to 60 in a cohort sampled during active COVID-19.

The chain is built from TRBV9 and TRBJ1-4, with D unclear. Trimming took off 0 bases at V and 8 bases at J, with 8 bases between the two ends. The CDR3 loop spans 13 amino acids. CDR1 is SGDLS, CDR2 YYNGEE, per germline. CDR3 in amino acids: CASSVAPGEKLFF. The CDR3, as DNA: TGTGCCAGCAGCGTAGCTCCGGGGGAAAAACTGTTTTTT.

The rearrangement joins TRBV5-8 to TRBJ1-1; TRBD1 agrees at 10 bases. CDR1 SGHTS and CDR2 YDEGEE come from the germline V gene. V shed 5 bases and J 4 bases; nucleotides not matched to a gene: 5. CDR3 length equals 14 residues. The CDR3 region is CASRRTGGTTEAFF. The CDR3 coding sequence is TGTGCCAGCAGACGGACAGGGGGGACCACTGAAGCTTTCTTT.

The genes are TRBV2 and TRBJ1-2; D is unresolved. The CDR3 length is 14 residues. Germline assignment: CDR1 SNHLY and CDR2 FYNNEI. The V end was cut by 7 bases, the J end by 1 base, with 13 bases between. CDR3 in DNA: TGTGCCAGCACCGAGGAGGGTATTAACTATGGCTACACCTTC. It yields the protein CASTEEGINYGYTF.

V and J are TRBV3-1 (or the pseudogene TRBV3-2) and TRBJ1-1; D is perhaps TRBD1 (5 bases). Trimming removed 0 bases at V and 3 bases at J, with 11 bases between. The germline gives CDR1 LGHDT, CDR2 YNNKEL (reference sequence). CDR3 length: 15 amino acids. CDR3 DNA sequence: TGTGCCAGCAGCCAAGATAACAGGAGATACACTGAAGCTTTCTTT. Its translation: CASSQDNRRYTEAFF.

The CDR3 DNA reads as TGTGCCAGTAGTATAGGAGAGGGCACCGGGGAGCTGTTTTTT. Its protein is CASSIGEGTGELFF. The V gene is TRBV19, the J gene TRBJ2-2, with a tentative D call TRBD2 (5 bases). CDR1 and CDR2 (germline): LNHDA, SQIVND (reference sequence). This CDR3 has 14 residues. The ends were cut back, 1 base at V and 4 bases at J, with 7 bases in the middle.

Concerning this clone: Other DNA sequences in this sample translate to the same CDR3. V is TRBV29-1 and J is TRBJ2-5; 8 bases align to TRBD1. Per germline, CDR1 SQVTM and CDR2 ANQGSEA. This CDR3 comprises 13 residues. The junction had 4 bases not matched to a gene; V was cut back by 6 bases and J by 1 base. The CDR3 DNA is TGCAGCGTCGGGACAGGACCCCAAGAGACCCAGTACTTC. It yields the protein CSVGTGPQETQYF.

This clone was seen only once. The gene calls are TRBV7-6 and TRBJ2-6; the D gene is possibly TRBD1 (5 bases). The ends were cut back, 6 bases at V and 4 bases at J, with 16 bases in the middle. Germline lookup yields CDR1 SGHVS and CDR2 FNYEAQ. CDR3 length: 16 residues. DNA of the CDR3: TGTGCCAGCAGTACGACAGCGTTACCCGGGGCCAACGTCCTGACTTTC. Residues: CASSTTALPGANVLTF.

This chain uses TRBV19 with TRBJ2-6; D might be TRBD2 (6 bases). Germline assignment: CDR1 LNHDA and CDR2 SQIVND (reference sequence). V was shortened by 4 bases and J by 0 bases, with 10 bases between the two germline ends. The CDR3 runs to 16 residues. The CDR3 bases are TGTGCCAGTAGTAACCCAGCGGGCTCTGGGGCCAACGTCCTGACTTTC. This translates into CASSNPAGSGANVLTF. Full variable domain (missing parts from reference TRBV19 and TRBJ2-6): DGGITQSPKYLFRKEGQNVTLSCEQNLNHDAMYWYRQDPGQGLRLIYYSQIVNDFQKGDIAEGYSVSREKKESFPLTVTSAQKNPTAFYLCASSNPAGSGANVLTFGAGSRLTVL.

V gene TRBV2 combines with J gene TRBJ1-5; D not resolved. The CDR3 covers 14 residues. The V end lost 6 bases, the J end lost 5 bases, and 14 bases lay between the germline ends. Germline-derived CDR1 and CDR2 are SNHLY and FYNNEI. The CDR3 protein is CASREMTEDQPQHF. Here the CDR3 DNA reads TGTGCCAGCAGGGAGATGACCGAGGATCAGCCCCAGCATTTT.

This sequence joins TRBV18 and TRBJ2-5; TRBD1 agrees at 8 bases. The CDR3 loop spans 14 amino acids. Germline assignment: CDR1 KGHSH and CDR2 LQKENI. V shed 3 bases and J 4 bases; nucleotides not matched to a gene: 4. The CDR3 coding sequence is TGTGCCAGCTCACCTCCGGGACAGGTAGAGACCCAGTACTTC. It translates to CASSPPGQVETQYF.

The chain couples TRBV5-4 to TRBJ2-5, with D possibly TRBD2 on 6 matching bases. Germline V gives CDR1 SGHNT, CDR2 YYREEE (reference sequence). This CDR3 spans 13 amino acids. Trimming removed 4 bases at V and 4 bases at J, with 11 bases between. Here the CDR3 DNA reads TGTGCCAGCAGCAAGGAGGGACTAGAGACCCAGTACTTC. This sequence encodes CASSKEGLETQYF.

The chain employs TRBV30 and TRBJ1-6; no firm D call. Trimming took off 4 bases at V and 0 bases at J, with 16 bases between the two ends. The CDR3 extends over 17 amino acids. Germline V gene sequence: CDR1 GTSNPN, CDR2 SVGIG (reference sequence). The CDR3 sequence is CAWTTEHPSSYNSPLHF. The DNA for the CDR3 is TGTGCCTGGACCACCGAGCACCCGAGCTCCTATAATTCACCCCTCCACTTT.

This clone was counted between two and nine times. The genes are TRBV6-5 and TRBJ1-6; D gene uncertain. This CDR3 is built from 13 residues. The germline V gene encodes CDR1 MNHEY and CDR2 SVGAGI. Trimming took 5 bases from V and 7 from J, leaving 9 bases between them. The CDR3 region has the DNA TGTGCCAGCAGTCAGGTCTCAAATTCACCCCTCCACTTT. This translates into CASSQVSNSPLHF.

This clone was observed a single time. The chain employs TRBV5-4 and TRBJ2-5; perhaps TRBD1 as D (5 bases). This CDR3 contains 14 residues. Germline V lookup: CDR1 SGHNT, CDR2 YYREEE (reference sequence). The germline V and J ends were trimmed by 2 bases and 0 bases, with 8 bases remaining between them. The CDR3 reads CASSFRQNQETQYF. CDR3 coding DNA: TGTGCCAGCAGCTTCCGACAGAACCAAGAGACCCAGTACTTC.

This clone was detected only a few times. The chain links TRBV6-2 or TRBV6-3 to TRBJ2-7; D possibly corresponds to TRBD2 (6 bases). Germline CDR1 is MNHEY and CDR2 is SVGEGT. The CDR3 is 14 residues long. V lost 6 bases to trimming and J lost 1 base, with 13 bases between them. The CDR3 region has the DNA TGTGCCAGCAGCCACGGGAGTACATCCTACGAGCAGTACTTC. It encodes CASSHGSTSYEQYF.

V is TRBV5-1 and J is TRBJ2-2; D may be TRBD1 (5 bases). CDR1 and CDR2 (germline): SGHRS, YFSETQ. The CDR3 consists of 15 residues. Trimming cost V 5 bases and J 2 bases, with 13 bases left between them. The CDR3 loop is CASSQGSSNTGELFF. Written as DNA, the CDR3 is TGCGCCAGCAGTCAGGGTAGTAGTAACACCGGGGAGCTGTTTTTT.

The V call is TRBV3-1 (or the pseudogene TRBV3-2), the J call TRBJ1-1; D is possibly TRBD1 (5 bases). From germline, CDR1 is LGHDT and CDR2 YNNKEL (reference sequence). V was cut by 4 bases and J by 5 bases, with 17 bases left in between. There are 15 residues in the CDR3. The CDR3 coding sequence is TGTGCCAGCAGCCTCAGAGCAGGGATCAGTACTGAAGCTTTCTTT. Its protein is CASSLRAGISTEAFF.

The genes are TRBV18 and TRBJ2-3, with 14 bases lining up with TRBD2. With 0 bases clipped from V and 1 base from J, the junction kept 0 bases outside the gene matches. Looked up from germline, CDR1 is KGHSH and CDR2 is LQKENI. CDR3 length: 17 amino acids. CDR3 region: CASSPPGLAGGTDTQYF. CDR3 nucleotide sequence: TGTGCCAGCTCACCACCGGGACTAGCGGGGGGCACAGATACGCAGTATTTT.

The J gene is TRBJ1-1, the V gene TRBV5-1; no reliable D call. Germline values: CDR1 SGHRS, CDR2 YFSETQ. With 7 bases removed from V and 5 bases from J, the gap between germline ends came to 9 bases. The CDR3 covers 11 residues. The CDR3 nucleotides are TGCGCCAGCGTATCGGGGACTGAAGCTTTCTTT. Amino acid sequence: CASVSGTEAFF.

V usage is TRBV2 and J usage is TRBJ1-2; 8 positions match TRBD1. CDR1 is SNHLY, CDR2 FYNNEI, per germline. CDR3 length: 13 residues. V was clipped by 8 bases and J by 2 bases; unmatched bases: 4. The CDR3 coding sequence is TGTGCCAGCTCCAGGGGGCGCAACTATGGCTACACCTTC. It codes for CASSRGRNYGYTF.

The chain joins TRBV10-3 to TRBJ1-2; 11 bases map to TRBD1. The CDR3 spans 14 residues. V was clipped by 7 bases and J by 7 bases; unmatched bases: 8. CDR1 and CDR2 from the germline V gene are ENHRY and SYGVKD. The CDR3 DNA sequence: TGTGCCATCACTGAAACCGGGACAGGGGGTGGCTACACCTTC. It yields the protein CAITETGTGGGYTF.